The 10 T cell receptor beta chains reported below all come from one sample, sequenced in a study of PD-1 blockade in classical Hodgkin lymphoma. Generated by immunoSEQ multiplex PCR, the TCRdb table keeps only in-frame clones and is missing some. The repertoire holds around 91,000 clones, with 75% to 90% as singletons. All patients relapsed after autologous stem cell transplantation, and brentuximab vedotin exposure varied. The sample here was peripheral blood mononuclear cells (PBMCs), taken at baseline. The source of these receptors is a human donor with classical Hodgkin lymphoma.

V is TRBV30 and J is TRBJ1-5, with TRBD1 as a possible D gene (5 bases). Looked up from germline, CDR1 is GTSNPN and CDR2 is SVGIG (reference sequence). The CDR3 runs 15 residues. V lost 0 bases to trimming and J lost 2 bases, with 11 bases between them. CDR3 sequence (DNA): TGTGCCTGGAGTGTACGGGGGGAGGGCAATCAGCCCCAGCATTTT. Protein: CAWSVRGEGNQPQHF.

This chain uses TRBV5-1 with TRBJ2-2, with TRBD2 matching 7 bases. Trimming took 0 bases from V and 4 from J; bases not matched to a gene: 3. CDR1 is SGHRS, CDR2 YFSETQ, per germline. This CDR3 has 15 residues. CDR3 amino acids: CASSLVAGVTGELFF. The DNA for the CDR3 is TGCGCCAGCAGCTTGGTTGCGGGAGTCACCGGGGAGCTGTTTTTT.

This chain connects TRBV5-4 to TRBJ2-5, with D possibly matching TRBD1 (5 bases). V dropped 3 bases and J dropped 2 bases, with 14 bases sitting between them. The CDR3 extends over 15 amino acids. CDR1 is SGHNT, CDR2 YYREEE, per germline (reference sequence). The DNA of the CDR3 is TGTGCCAGCAGCTATCTAGGGGCCGTACAAGAGACCCAGTACTTC. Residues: CASSYLGAVQETQYF.

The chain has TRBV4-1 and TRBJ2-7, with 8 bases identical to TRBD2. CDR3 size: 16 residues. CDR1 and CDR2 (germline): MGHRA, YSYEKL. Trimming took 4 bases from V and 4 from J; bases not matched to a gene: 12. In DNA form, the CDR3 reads TGCGCCAGCAGCCCCCCCCTAGGGGGACTAGGTTACGAGCAGTACTTC. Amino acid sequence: CASSPPLGGLGYEQYF.

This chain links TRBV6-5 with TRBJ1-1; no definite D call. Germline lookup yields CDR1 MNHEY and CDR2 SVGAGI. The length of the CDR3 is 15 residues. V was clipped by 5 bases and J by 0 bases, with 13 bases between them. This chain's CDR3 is CASSPHGLMNTEAFF. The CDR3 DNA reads TGTGCCAGCAGTCCCCATGGACTCATGAACACTGAAGCTTTCTTT.

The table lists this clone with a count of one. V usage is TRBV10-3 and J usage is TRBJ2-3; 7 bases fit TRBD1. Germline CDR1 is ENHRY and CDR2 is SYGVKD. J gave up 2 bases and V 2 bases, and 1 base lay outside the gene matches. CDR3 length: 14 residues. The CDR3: CAISEDRATDTQYF. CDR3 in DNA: TGTGCCATCAGTGAGGACAGGGCCACAGATACGCAGTATTTT.

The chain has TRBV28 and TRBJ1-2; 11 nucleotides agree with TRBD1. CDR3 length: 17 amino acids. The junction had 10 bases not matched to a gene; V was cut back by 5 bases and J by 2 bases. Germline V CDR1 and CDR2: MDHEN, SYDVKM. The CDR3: CASSTWTGGFLNYGYTF. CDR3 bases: TGTGCCAGCAGTACTTGGACAGGGGGCTTTCTGAACTATGGCTACACCTTC.

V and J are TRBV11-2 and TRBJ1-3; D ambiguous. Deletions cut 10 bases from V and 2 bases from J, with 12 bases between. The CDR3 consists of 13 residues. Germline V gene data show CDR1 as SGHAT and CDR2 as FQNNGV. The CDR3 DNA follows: TGTGCCATCGCCCCACAGACTGGAAACACCATATATTTT. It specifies CAIAPQTGNTIYF.

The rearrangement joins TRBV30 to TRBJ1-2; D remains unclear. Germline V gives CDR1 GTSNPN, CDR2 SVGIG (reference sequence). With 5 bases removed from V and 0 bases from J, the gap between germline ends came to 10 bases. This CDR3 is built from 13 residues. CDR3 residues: CAWWRNPNYGYTF. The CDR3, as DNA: TGTGCCTGGTGGAGGAATCCTAACTATGGCTACACCTTC. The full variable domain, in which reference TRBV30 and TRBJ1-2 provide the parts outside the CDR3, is SQTIHQWPATLVQPVGSPLSLECTVEGTSNPNLYWYRQAAGRGLQLLFYSVGIGQISSEVPQNLSASRPQDRQFILSSKKLLLSDSGFYLCAWWRNPNYGYTFGSGTRLTVV.

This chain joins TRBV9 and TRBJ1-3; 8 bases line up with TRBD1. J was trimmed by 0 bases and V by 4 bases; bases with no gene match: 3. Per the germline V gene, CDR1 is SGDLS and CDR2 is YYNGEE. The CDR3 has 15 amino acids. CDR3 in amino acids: CASSLGQGSGNTIYF. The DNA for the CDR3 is TGTGCCAGCAGCCTCGGACAGGGCTCTGGAAACACCATATATTTT.